This TCR beta chain was documented in a study of blood T cell repertoires in COVID-19. In the study overall: Sites in the United States, Italy and Spain provided acute and convalescent COVID-19 samples.

The germline gives CDR1 SGHNT, CDR2 YENEEA. Trimming stripped 1 base from V and 5 bases from J, with 15 bases between. This CDR3 has 15 residues. TCRdb keeps only in-frame clones here, not all; method: immunoSEQ multiplex PCR. The sample holds more than 200,000 clones, 88% seen once. The source material was peripheral blood. This clonotype was sampled from a human donor in a cohort sampled during active COVID-19. V usage is TRBV11-3 and J usage is TRBJ2-7; D may be TRBD2 (6 bases). CDR3 sequence: CASSLGLAWSHEQYF. The DNA for the CDR3 is TGTGCCAGCAGCTTAGGGCTAGCGTGGTCCCACGAGCAGTACTTC.